The rows below give T cell receptor beta chains drawn from one sample of a study of beta chain features in type 1 diabetes. Produced via immunoSEQ multiplex PCR; TCRdb's table is partial and in-frame only. In the table there are 300,000 to 400,000 clones, around an eighth of which are singletons. The sample consisted of naive CD4+ T cells from blood. Receptors originate from a man between 18 and 29 years old in good health. Both conserved end residues are part of each CDR3. A D gene is named only where the DNA matches it firmly. The size field is filled for only some rows; it gives once, few, many or a size class.

few	TRBV6-6	NA	TRBJ2-7	CASSPLGGGPNEQYF	TGTGCCAGCAGTCCCCTCGGGGGTGGGCCCAACGAGCAGTACTTC
NA	TRBV7-6	NA	TRBJ1-6	CASSLAGQGDSPLHF	TGTGCCAGCAGCTTAGCGGGGCAGGGCGATTCACCCCTCCACTTT
NA	TRBV5-1	NA	TRBJ1-1	CASRPRQDRTEAFF	TGCGCCAGCAGGCCCCGACAGGACCGCACTGAAGCTTTCTTT
few	TRBV5-1	TRBD1	TRBJ2-1	CASSWAGQAYNEQFF	TGCGCCAGCAGCTGGGCGGGACAGGCTTACAATGAGCAGTTCTTC
NA	TRBV19	TRBD1	TRBJ2-7	CATRDRVSEQYF	TGTGCCACCAGGGACAGGGTATCCGAGCAGTACTTC
NA	TRBV28	NA	TRBJ2-1	CASKAAPQRHHEQFF	TGTGCCAGCAAGGCCGCCCCTCAGCGTCATCATGAGCAGTTCTTC
NA	TRBV4-2	NA	TRBJ2-1	CASSQDLAGRYNEQFF	TGTGCCAGCAGCCAAGATTTGGCGGGGCGATACAATGAGCAGTTCTTC
NA	TRBV6-5	NA	TRBJ2-7	CASRRLEGEQYF	TGTGCCAGCCGACGACTTGAAGGCGAGCAGTACTTC
NA	TRBV5-1	TRBD1	TRBJ2-2	CASREGARTGELFF	TGCGCCAGCAGAGAGGGGGCGCGGACCGGGGAGCTGTTTTTT
NA	TRBV7-9	NA	TRBJ1-2	CASSSATGLGGYTF	TGTGCCAGCAGCTCAGCTACAGGGCTGGGAGGCTACACCTTC
few	TRBV4-3	NA	TRBJ2-1	CASSQLRDSRGNEQFF	TGCGCCAGCAGCCAACTCCGGGACTCCCGGGGAAATGAGCAGTTCTTC
NA	TRBV2	NA	TRBJ2-5	CASRAGNLGETQYF	TGTGCCAGCAGGGCCGGAAACCTCGGGGAGACCCAGTACTTC
few	TRBV18	TRBD2	TRBJ2-3	CASSPGIGGRTDTQYF	TGTGCCAGCTCACCTGGGATTGGCGGGAGAACAGATACGCAGTATTTT
few	TRBV4-1	TRBD1	TRBJ2-5	CASSQVRDRGLRETQYF	TGCGCCAGCAGCCAAGTCCGGGACAGGGGGCTTAGAGAGACCCAGTACTTC
few	TRBV6-4	TRBD1	TRBJ2-1	CASSDSGTDYNEQFF	TGTGCCAGCAGTGACTCAGGGACAGATTACAATGAGCAGTTCTTC
NA	TRBV18	NA	TRBJ1-2	CASSPAPSREAGYTF	TGTGCCAGCTCACCAGCCCCTTCGAGGGAGGCGGGCTACACCTTC
NA	TRBV28	TRBD1	TRBJ1-1	CASSRDSVTEAFF	TGTGCCAGCAGTCGGGACAGCGTCACTGAAGCTTTCTTT
NA	TRBV11-2	NA	TRBJ1-5	CASSSTGQNNQPQHF	TGTGCCAGCAGCTCGACCGGACAGAATAATCAGCCCCAGCATTTT
NA	TRBV4-1	NA	TRBJ1-2	CASSQDVTAPYGYTF	TGCGCCAGCAGCCAAGATGTGACAGCCCCCTATGGCTACACCTTC
few	TRBV30	NA	TRBJ2-2	CAWSWLARAGELFF	TGTGCCTGGAGTTGGCTAGCGCGCGCCGGGGAGCTGTTTTTT
few	TRBV5-4	TRBD1	TRBJ2-2	CASSRGQDTGELFF	TGTGCCAGCAGCCGCGGACAGGACACCGGGGAGCTGTTTTTT
few	TRBV5-1	NA	TRBJ2-7	CASSFPGSYEQYF	TGCGCCAGCAGCTTCCCAGGGTCCTACGAGCAGTACTTC
NA	TRBV7-2	NA	TRBJ1-5	CASSLARPGEQPQHF	TGTGCCAGCAGCTTAGCTAGGCCAGGGGAGCAGCCCCAGCATTTT
few	TRBV5-4	TRBD1	TRBJ2-3	CASSDRVEDTQYF	TGTGCCAGCAGCGACAGGGTTGAGGATACGCAGTATTTT
few	TRBV10-3	TRBD2	TRBJ2-7	CAISESVAGALEQYF	TGTGCCATCAGTGAGTCGGTAGCGGGAGCCCTCGAGCAGTACTTC
few	TRBV6-5	NA	TRBJ2-7	CASSQHRVNAYEQYF	TGTGCCAGCAGTCAACACAGGGTCAATGCCTACGAGCAGTACTTC
few	TRBV30	NA	TRBJ2-1	CATPSWGQLGNEQFF	TGTGCCACCCCAAGTTGGGGGCAGTTGGGCAATGAGCAGTTCTTC
few	TRBV19	NA	TRBJ2-1	CASIAGTLPSNEQFF	TGTGCCAGTATCGCCGGGACTCTCCCCTCCAATGAGCAGTTCTTC
NA	TRBV2	TRBD2	TRBJ2-3	CASSESWIRLAASTDTQYF	TGTGCCAGCAGTGAATCCTGGATCCGACTAGCGGCTAGCACAGATACGCAGTATTTT
NA	TRBV4-2	TRBD1	TRBJ1-6	CASSQDRGGQHAHPPLHF	TGTGCCAGCAGCCAAGATCGGGGGGGACAGCATGCCCATCCACCCCTCCACTTT
few	TRBV6-6	NA	TRBJ1-5	CASSYLSGSNQPQHF	TGTGCCAGCAGTTACCTGTCGGGTAGCAATCAGCCCCAGCATTTT
few	TRBV7-2	TRBD2	TRBJ2-7	CASSLWLAGGSGQYF	TGTGCCAGCAGCTTGTGGCTAGCGGGCGGCTCGGGGCAGTACTTC
once	TRBV6-5	NA	TRBJ2-7	CASSRLQYSYEQYF	TGTGCCAGCAGTAGATTACAGTACTCCTACGAGCAGTACTTC
NA	TRBV9	TRBD1	TRBJ2-3	CASSADRGKQYF	TGTGCCAGCAGCGCCGACAGGGGAAAACAGTATTTT
NA	TRBV30	TRBD1	TRBJ2-7	CAWVGQGLNEQYF	TGTGCCTGGGTGGGACAGGGGCTCAACGAACAGTACTTC
once	TRBV28	NA	TRBJ2-5	CASSFLWEAETQYF	TGTGCCAGCAGTTTCTTATGGGAGGCTGAGACCCAGTACTTC